This TCR beta chain was found in a study of blood T cell repertoires in COVID-19. The overall study: Specimens from acute and convalescent COVID-19 originated in the United States, Italy and Spain. Nucleic acid was either cDNA or gDNA, and it came from T cells, B-cell-depleted T cells, or PBMCs.

V lost 0 bases, J lost 1 base, and 4 bases stayed unmatched. CDR3 size: 16 residues. The germline CDR1 and CDR2 sequences are SGHRS and YFSETQ. Recovery among Cohort 3 donors was established by two negative PCRs, clearance, or symptom resolution. Original analysis: Nucleated cell counts were estimated from reference gene primer amplification. Some clones are missing from TCRdb's copy, which holds only in-frame ones; the method was immunoSEQ multiplex PCR. For V, J and clone size, that table is used; D and trimming come from the DNA. Of roughly 160,000 clones in the sample, about 80% were seen once. The TCR originated in a woman in her fifties or sixties who had recovered from COVID-19. The sequenced sample consisted of PBMCs or T cells enriched from blood (not recorded which). The V gene is TRBV5-1, the J gene TRBJ2-5, with 9 bases matching TRBD2. CDR3 nucleotide sequence: TGCGCCAGCAGCTTGGGCCGGACTAGCGTCCAAGAGACCCAGTACTTC. This encodes CASSLGRTSVQETQYF.